Listed below are T cell receptor beta chains from one sample, sequenced in a study of cytomegalovirus exposure and HLA in healthy donors. Produced via immunoSEQ multiplex PCR; TCRdb's table is partial and in-frame only. The table includes about 200,000 clones, about 70% detected once. The source material was PBMCs. The receptors stem from a man aged 40-49 years in good health and CMV-seropositive. Each CDR3 is given with its conserved first and last residue. The D gene is left open where the match is weak. The size field is filled for only some rows; it gives once, few, many or a size class.

V: TRBV5-4
D: TRBD2
size: .
J: TRBJ2-3
DNA: TGTGCCAGCAGCCTCACGGGACTAGACACAGATACGCAGTATTTT
CDR3: CASSLTGLDTDTQYF

V: TRBV4-1
D: .
size: once
J: TRBJ2-4
DNA: TGCGCCAGCAGCCAAGGGACACCTTCATTAGCCAAAAACATTCAGTACTTC
CDR3: CASSQGTPSLAKNIQYF

V: TRBV2
D: TRBD1
size: .
J: TRBJ1-2
DNA: TGTGCCAGCAGTGGGGACAGCGGCCGCTACACCTTC
CDR3: CASSGDSGRYTF

V: TRBV5-5
D: .
size: few
J: TRBJ1-2
DNA: TGTGCCAGCAGCTTTCAAACAAATGGCTACACCTTC
CDR3: CASSFQTNGYTF

V: TRBV21-1
D: .
size: few
J: TRBJ2-7
DNA: TGTGCCAGCAGCACCCCCTCCGAGGACAACCCACCTGCCCACGAGCAGTACTTC
CDR3: CASSTPSEDNPPAHEQYF

V: TRBV28
D: TRBD2
size: .
J: TRBJ2-3
DNA: TGTGCCAGCAGTTACCCGGGACTAGCGGGGTGGGGAGATACGCAGTATTTT
CDR3: CASSYPGLAGWGDTQYF

V: TRBV27
D: .
size: .
J: TRBJ2-1
DNA: TGTGCCAGCAGTAAACTAGATTACAATGAGCAGTTCTTC
CDR3: CASSKLDYNEQFF

V: TRBV5-8
D: .
size: once
J: TRBJ1-3
DNA: TGTGCCAGCAGCTTGGCGGTGAACAGAGCTGGAAACACCATATATTTT
CDR3: CASSLAVNRAGNTIYF

V: TRBV5-1
D: .
size: .
J: TRBJ1-1
DNA: TGCGCCAGCAGCTTGGGTCGAGAGGTCAGGGATGAAGGCACTGAAGCTTTCTTT
CDR3: CASSLGREVRDEGTEAFF

V: TRBV1
D: .
size: .
J: TRBJ1-6
DNA: TGCACCAGCAGCCAAGCGGAGACAGGGGATAATTCACCCCTCCACTTT
CDR3: CTSSQAETGDNSPLHF

V: TRBV28
D: .
size: .
J: TRBJ1-1
DNA: TGTGCCAGCAGTTTGTTAGCCCCTATGAACACTGAAGCTTTCTTT
CDR3: CASSLLAPMNTEAFF

V: TRBV7-2
D: TRBD1
size: .
J: TRBJ2-4
DNA: TGTGCCAGCAGCTTATCCAGAGGGACAGTGGGAAACATTCAGTACTTC
CDR3: CASSLSRGTVGNIQYF